The source of this T cell receptor beta chain is a study of control samples from healthy donors and cancer patients. The CDR3 consists of 13 residues. V gave up 5 bases and J gave up 5 bases, with 12 bases separating them. From germline, CDR1 is MNHNY and CDR2 SVGAGI (reference sequence). Produced via immunoSEQ multiplex PCR; TCRdb's table is partial and in-frame only. This table holds fewer than 500,000 clones, 90% found once. The material sequenced was PBMCs. This TCR came from a man aged 35-49 years with head and neck cancer. The chain has TRBV6-6 and TRBJ1-2; D perhaps matches TRBD1 (5 bases). The CDR3 DNA reads TGTGCCAGCAGTCCGGGGCCCAGTTATGGCTACACCTTC. Encoded protein: CASSPGPSYGYTF.